Below are 9 T cell receptor beta chains sequenced from a single sample in a study of Ad26.COV2.S vaccination and SARS-CoV-2 variants. Sequencing used immunoSEQ multiplex PCR; TCRdb keeps in-frame clones, though not all of them. The sample has about 480,000 clones, approximately 88% seen once; the top ten hold over 10%. Treatment denoted: about 20 received Ad26.COV2.S at low or high dose, single or two shots; roughly 5 received placebo; per-sample allocation not given. The samples date from day 63 after the first vaccine or placebo injection. The specimen was peripheral blood, collected in a trial of Ad26.COV2.S vaccine versus placebo. The receptors were sampled from a person between 18 and 60 years old who received the Ad26.COV2.S COVID-19 vaccine or a placebo.

Comments on this clone: Other DNA sequences in this sample translate to the same CDR3. This chain links TRBV5-1 with TRBJ2-7, with no clear D. Germline values: CDR1 SGHRS, CDR2 YFSETQ. The V gene lost 0 bases and the J gene lost 3 bases, with 4 bases spanning the gap. The CDR3 has 12 amino acids. The CDR3 bases are TGCGCCAGCAGCTTGGACCTCTACGAGCAGTACTTC. This gives the protein CASSLDLYEQYF.

The rearrangement links TRBV5-4 to TRBJ2-1, with 7 bases aligning to TRBD2. The CDR3 has 14 amino acids. V lost 4 bases and J lost 5; bases outside the gene matches: 6. CDR1 SGHNT and CDR2 YYREEE come from the germline V gene (reference sequence). The CDR3 DNA sequence: TGTGCCAGCAGCCGGCCAGCGGGGAACAATGAGCAGTTCTTC. Translated, it gives CASSRPAGNNEQFF.

This clone was counted once. The chain has TRBV4-1 and TRBJ2-3; no clear D gene. Between the trimmed V and J ends, which lost 0 bases and 0 bases, there was a span of 7 bases. Germline V gene lookup returns CDR1 MGHRA and CDR2 YSYEKL. This CDR3 is 15 amino acids long. The CDR3 spells CASSQEDGSTDTQYF. The CDR3 region has the DNA TGCGCCAGCAGCCAAGAAGACGGGAGCACAGATACGCAGTATTTT.

This sequence joins TRBV7-2 and TRBJ2-1; D remains ambiguous. This CDR3 has 13 residues. Germline-derived CDR1 and CDR2 are SGHTA and FQGNSA. With 4 bases removed from V and 10 bases from J, the gap between germline ends came to 14 bases. The CDR3 region has the DNA TGTGCCAGCAGCTCCCCTAACCTGGGGGAGCAGTTCTTC. This sequence encodes CASSSPNLGEQFF.

The V gene is TRBV28, the J gene TRBJ2-7; perhaps TRBD1 as D (6 bases). Germline V lookup: CDR1 MDHEN, CDR2 SYDVKM. The CDR3 is made up of 15 amino acids. Trimming pared 4 bases from V and 3 bases from J, leaving 16 bases between. DNA for the CDR3: TGTGCCAGCAGTTCAAGTACAGGGTTTATCTACGAGCAGTACTTC. This translates into CASSSSTGFIYEQYF.

The rearrangement uses TRBV6-2 or TRBV6-3 and TRBJ1-5, with a tentative D call TRBD1 (5 bases). Trimming took 3 bases from V and 4 from J, leaving 19 bases between them. Germline CDR1 reads MNHEY; CDR2 reads SVGEGT. This CDR3 comprises 17 residues. This CDR3 reads CASSYPSGGGRNQPQHF. For the CDR3, the DNA is TGTGCCAGCAGTTATCCCTCGGGCGGGGGACGAAATCAGCCCCAGCATTTT.

The rearrangement joins TRBV19 to TRBJ1-2, with a weak D call TRBD1 (5 bases). The CDR3 has 12 residues. V was trimmed by 5 bases and J by 7 bases, leaving 11 bases between them. Germline CDR1 and CDR2: LNHDA and SQIVND (reference sequence). This CDR3 reads CASSVQVSGYTF. The CDR3 DNA reads TGTGCCAGTAGTGTACAGGTCTCTGGCTACACCTTC.

The J gene is TRBJ2-1, the V gene TRBV3-1 (or the pseudogene TRBV3-2); TRBD1 might be the D (6 bases). The germline V gene encodes CDR1 LGHDT and CDR2 YNNKEL (reference sequence). The CDR3 has 14 amino acids. V shed 8 bases and J shed 2 bases, with 13 bases lying between them. This CDR3 reads CASELGATYNEQFF. The CDR3 nucleotides are TGTGCCAGCGAGTTGGGGGCTACCTACAATGAGCAGTTCTTC.

The J gene is TRBJ2-6, the V gene TRBV9, with no clear D. This CDR3 is 21 amino acids long. CDR1 is SGDLS and CDR2 is YYNGEE in the germline V gene. The V end was cut by 2 bases, the J end by 0 bases, with 24 bases between. The CDR3 DNA reads as TGTGCCAGCAGCGTTCCTCCTCCTCTTAAGAAGAAACCCTCTGGGGCCAACGTCCTGACTTTC. Protein product: CASSVPPPLKKKPSGANVLTF.